One and the same sample provided the 25 T cell receptor beta chains below, sequenced in a study of human CD4 T cells and Enterobacteriaceae. Libraries were prepared by immunoSEQ multiplex PCR; TCRdb keeps only in-frame clonotypes and omits some of them. The table has 25,000 to 30,000 clones, 70% to 90% seen once; the top ten hold around 0.96%. Memory CD4+ T cells were sorted as all CD4+ cells except CD45RA+CCR7+CD95- naive cells, over 95% pure. Specimen: memory CD4+ T cells from blood. The source is a human donor in good health.

The rearrangement links TRBV2 to TRBJ2-5, with no clear D. Gene TRBJ2-7 matches the end of the DNA better, so the J call may be wrong. The CDR3 length is 12 residues. Germline assignment: CDR1 SNHLY and CDR2 FYNNEI. The DNA for the CDR3 is TGTGCCAGCAGATCCGAATACAGCGAGCAGTACTTC. It codes for CASRSEYSEQYF.

This clone was seen a handful of times. The chain joins TRBV2 to TRBJ2-7, with D uncertain. Germline V lookup: CDR1 SNHLY, CDR2 FYNNEI. This CDR3 is 11 amino acids long. V was pared by 7 bases and J by 5 bases, with 9 bases between. This CDR3 reads CASNPPHEQYF. As DNA, the CDR3 is TGTGCCAGCAACCCCCCCCACGAGCAGTACTTC.

This rearrangement joins TRBV10-2 to TRBJ2-1, with 8 bases fitting TRBD2. The CDR3 extends over 15 amino acids. V was clipped by 7 bases and J by 6 bases; unmatched bases: 11. Germline CDR1 reads WSHSY; CDR2 reads SAAADI. CDR3 sequence reads: CASTDPGGTSNEQFF. In DNA form, the CDR3 reads TGCGCCAGCACTGACCCGGGTGGGACTAGCAATGAGCAGTTCTTC.

V is TRBV27 and J is TRBJ2-1; 10 bases align to TRBD2. Germline assignment: CDR1 MNHEY and CDR2 SMNVEV (reference sequence). The CDR3 runs to 16 residues. With V trimmed by 6 bases and J by 8 bases, 13 bases remained unmatched. CDR3 sequence (DNA): TGTGCCAGCAGGCGTCCTAGCGGGGGCCCTGGGGATGAGCAGTTCTTC. It codes for CASRRPSGGPGDEQFF.

The chain uses TRBV5-6 and TRBJ2-3; 8 nucleotides agree with TRBD1. Germline CDR1 is SGHDT and CDR2 is YYEEEE. V was clipped by 4 bases and J by 1 base; unmatched bases: 5. The CDR3 runs to 15 residues. CDR3 residues: CASSELRGRTDTQYF. The CDR3 nucleotides are TGTGCCAGCAGCGAGCTCAGGGGGCGCACAGATACGCAGTATTTT.

The genes are TRBV2 and TRBJ2-1, with no clear D. V shed 6 bases and J shed 15 bases, with 18 bases lying between them. The CDR3 totals 12 residues. The germline V gene has CDR1 SNHLY and CDR2 FYNNEI. The CDR3 DNA reads as TGTGCCAGCAGATCCCCCCCAGGCGGCACGTTCTTC. This codes for CASRSPPGGTFF. The full variable domain, completed using reference TRBV2 and TRBJ2-1, is EPEVTQTPSHQVTQMGQEVILRCVPISNHLYFYWYRQILGQKVEFLVSFYNNEISEKSEIFDDQFSVERPDGSNFTLKIRSTKLEDSAMYFCASRSPPGGTFFGPGTRLTVL.

The V gene is TRBV18, the J gene TRBJ1-1; no clear D gene. From germline, CDR1 is KGHSH and CDR2 LQKENI. This CDR3 region has 14 residues. Trimming stripped 1 base from V and 0 bases from J, with 6 bases between. Written as DNA, the CDR3 is TGTGCCAGCTCACCACAGAGCATGAACACTGAAGCTTTCTTT. It encodes CASSPQSMNTEAFF.

This sequence joins TRBV11-3 and TRBJ2-5; D not certain. The V end lost 5 bases, the J end lost 5 bases, and 18 bases lay between the germline ends. The CDR3 extends over 15 amino acids. In germline, CDR1 is SGHNT, CDR2 YENEEA. The CDR3 DNA reads as TGTGCCAGCAGCCCCTCCGGTATGGTGGGGGAGACCCAGTACTTC. As protein: CASSPSGMVGETQYF. Full variable domain (outside the CDR3, taken from reference TRBV11-3 and TRBJ2-5): EAGVVQSPRYKIIEKKQPVAFWCNPISGHNTLYWYLQNLGQGPELLIRYENEEAVDDSQLPKDRFSAERLKGVDSTLKIQPAELGDSAVYLCASSPSGMVGETQYFGPGTRLLVL.

This chain joins TRBV18 and TRBJ1-2, with D possibly TRBD1 on 5 matching bases. Germline values: CDR1 KGHSH, CDR2 LQKENI. The V end was cut by 0 bases, the J end by 8 bases, with 16 bases between. This CDR3 is 15 amino acids long. The CDR3 here is CASSPPGQIGKGYTF. Written as DNA, the CDR3 is TGTGCCAGCTCACCACCGGGGCAGATCGGCAAGGGCTACACCTTC.

J is TRBJ1-1 and V is TRBV2; D remains unclear. The germline V gene encodes CDR1 SNHLY and CDR2 FYNNEI. This CDR3 spans 15 amino acids. The V end was cut by 1 base, the J end by 1 base, with 10 bases between. As DNA, the CDR3 is TGTGCCAGCAGTGAAGTTACGGGCAGGAACACTGAAGCTTTCTTT. This sequence encodes CASSEVTGRNTEAFF.

The rearrangement uses TRBV11-3 and TRBJ2-1; 7 positions match TRBD2. V shed 1 base and J 2 bases; nucleotides not matched to a gene: 2. CDR1 SGHNT and CDR2 YENEEA come from the germline V gene. The CDR3 contains 15 residues. In DNA, the CDR3 is TGTGCCAGCAGCTTAGCGGGAGGCCCCTACAATGAGCAGTTCTTC. Translating gives CASSLAGGPYNEQFF.

J is TRBJ1-2 and V is TRBV5-1; D not resolved. Germline V gives CDR1 SGHRS, CDR2 YFSETQ. V shed 4 bases and J shed 0 bases, with 10 bases lying between them. The CDR3 loop spans 14 amino acids. The CDR3 DNA reads TGCGCCAGCAGCCCAAACACAGCTAACTATGGCTACACCTTC. It yields the protein CASSPNTANYGYTF.

This clone was counted once. V is TRBV5-1 and J is TRBJ2-3; tentatively, D is TRBD2 (5 bases). CDR3 size: 15 residues. Trimming stripped 5 bases from V and 1 base from J, with 14 bases between. Germline V gene data show CDR1 as SGHRS and CDR2 as YFSETQ. The CDR3 is CASRRLEGGTDTQYF. CDR3 sequence (DNA): TGCGCCAGCAGGAGATTAGAGGGTGGCACAGATACGCAGTATTTT.

The J gene is TRBJ1-4, the V gene TRBV6-5; the match to TRBD1 covers 7 bases. CDR1 and CDR2 from the germline V gene are MNHEY and SVGAGI. J was trimmed by 2 bases and V by 2 bases; bases with no gene match: 2. The CDR3 covers 15 residues. CDR3 sequence reads: CASSYRGLTNEKLFF. The CDR3 DNA reads TGTGCCAGCAGTTACAGGGGGCTCACTAATGAAAAACTGTTTTTT.

The chain recombines TRBV28 with TRBJ1-4; D is possibly TRBD1 (6 bases). V shed 10 bases and J shed 8 bases, with 17 bases lying between them. The CDR3 loop spans 13 amino acids. The germline V gene has CDR1 MDHEN and CDR2 SYDVKM. In DNA, the CDR3 is TGTGCCATCAAGGGAGGGGGGCGAGAAAAACTGTTTTTT. It specifies CAIKGGGREKLFF.

The chain couples TRBV10-1 to TRBJ2-3; TRBD1 matches at 7 bases. Germline-derived CDR1 and CDR2 are WNHNN and SYGVQD (reference sequence). This CDR3 has 14 amino acids. With V trimmed by 5 bases and J by 1 base, 3 bases remained unmatched. The chain's CDR3 is CASSPDRGTDTQYF. DNA of the CDR3: TGCGCCAGCAGTCCTGACAGGGGCACAGATACGCAGTATTTT.

The V gene is TRBV7-9, the J gene TRBJ2-3; D gene uncertain. The CDR3 has 15 residues. V shed 4 bases and J shed 2 bases, with 13 bases lying between them. Germline V gives CDR1 SEHNR, CDR2 FQNEAQ (reference sequence). CDR3 protein: CASSWDGRFTDTQYF. The CDR3, as DNA: TGTGCCAGCAGCTGGGATGGGCGGTTCACAGATACGCAGTATTTT.

The chain is built from TRBV18 and TRBJ2-2, with 10 positions matching TRBD1. The germline V gene encodes CDR1 KGHSH and CDR2 LQKENI. V was pared by 3 bases and J by 7 bases, with 2 bases of the junction left unmatched. The CDR3 totals 14 residues. The DNA for the CDR3 is TGTGCCAGCTCACCGGGACAGGGGATCGGGGAGCTGTTTTTT. The encoded protein is CASSPGQGIGELFF.

CDR3: CAISEPGSNDEQYF. Written as DNA, the CDR3 is TGTGCCATCAGTGAGCCAGGTTCTAACGACGAGCAGTACTTC. This sequence joins TRBV10-3 and TRBJ2-7, with unresolved D. The V and J ends lost 2 bases and 5 bases respectively, with 13 bases between them. This CDR3 is built from 14 residues. Germline V gene data show CDR1 as ENHRY and CDR2 as SYGVKD.

This sequence joins TRBV5-1 and TRBJ1-1; D gene unclear. The germline gives CDR1 SGHRS, CDR2 YFSETQ. Trimming took off 6 bases at V and 2 bases at J, with 8 bases between the two ends. CDR3 length equals 12 residues. CDR3 sequence (DNA): TGCGCCAGCAAGGACCGAAACACTGAAGCTTTCTTT. Its protein product is CASKDRNTEAFF.

This clone was observed once. This chain connects TRBV5-1 to TRBJ2-7; no clear D gene. Germline CDR1 and CDR2: SGHRS and YFSETQ. The CDR3 length is 16 residues. Deletions cut 0 bases from V and 0 bases from J, with 13 bases between. CDR3 residues: CASSLAQRTSSYEQYF. The CDR3 DNA is TGCGCCAGCAGCTTGGCCCAGAGAACAAGCTCCTACGAGCAGTACTTC.

The rearrangement links TRBV7-2 to TRBJ1-3, with a possible D match to TRBD1 (5 bases). Trimming took 1 base from V and 1 from J, leaving 8 bases between them. Germline values: CDR1 SGHTA, CDR2 FQGNSA. This CDR3 comprises 15 residues. For the CDR3, the DNA is TGTGCCAGCAGCTTAGGAGGGGTGTCTGGAAACACCATATATTTT. Amino acid sequence: CASSLGGVSGNTIYF.

CDR3 sequence reads: CSVSRRAQETQYF. The CDR3 bases are TGCAGCGTATCCCGGCGGGCCCAAGAGACCCAGTACTTC. The V call is TRBV29-1, the J call TRBJ2-5; D is perhaps TRBD2 (5 bases). Per the germline V gene, CDR1 is SQVTM and CDR2 is ANQGSEA. Trimming stripped 6 bases from V and 1 base from J, with 12 bases between. The CDR3 is 13 residues long.

The V gene is TRBV6-1, the J gene TRBJ1-3, with D hard to call. V gave up 3 bases and J gave up 1 base, with 4 bases separating them. The germline V gene encodes CDR1 MNHNS and CDR2 SASEGT. The CDR3 extends over 13 amino acids. The CDR3 bases are TGTGCCAGCAGTGAGAGTTCTGGAAACACCATATATTTT. Amino acids: CASSESSGNTIYF.

V gene TRBV11-2 combines with J gene TRBJ2-4, with 8 bases matching TRBD1. CDR3 length: 15 residues. V gave up 5 bases and J gave up 2 bases; unmatched junction bases: 5. The germline CDR1 and CDR2 sequences are SGHAT and FQNNGV. The DNA for the CDR3 is TGTGCCAGCAGCCCAGGGGGCCGAACCAAAAACATTCAGTACTTC. Translation: CASSPGGRTKNIQYF.